The 18 T cell receptor beta chains reported below all come from one sample, sequenced in a study of shared clonotypes between healthy human individuals. Terminally differentiated effector memory CD45RA+ cells were excluded by CCR7 positive selection of CD45RO-negative cells. Method: immunoSEQ multiplex PCR; TCRdb's copy keeps in-frame clones and lacks some. The sample has 800,000 to 950,000 clones, around 96% seen once; the top ten hold about 0.21%. The sequenced material came from naive CD8+ T cells sorted from blood. All receptors derive from a man aged 25-45 years in good health.

This chain links TRBV7-9 with TRBJ1-4, with D possibly being TRBD1 (5 bases). V was trimmed by 2 bases and J by 6 bases, leaving 13 bases between them. The CDR3 loop spans 15 amino acids. Germline CDR1 SEHNR, CDR2 FQNEAQ (reference sequence). CDR3 sequence reads: CASSLSQGGDEKLFF. The CDR3 DNA reads as TGTGCCAGCAGCTTATCCCAGGGAGGGGATGAAAAACTGTTTTTT.

This clone occurred a few times. This sequence joins TRBV20-1 and TRBJ2-7; no definite D call. The V end lost 0 bases, the J end lost 1 base, and 1 base lay between the germline ends. This CDR3 is 11 amino acids long. The germline V gene has CDR1 DFQATT and CDR2 SNEGSKA (reference sequence). CDR3: CSARESYEQYF. The CDR3 DNA reads TGCAGTGCTAGAGAGTCCTACGAGCAGTACTTC.

This clone has only one observation. V and J are TRBV5-1 and TRBJ2-1, with TRBD2 matching 12 bases. J lost 8 bases, V lost 4 bases, and 10 bases had no gene match. Per germline, CDR1 SGHRS and CDR2 YFSETQ. The CDR3 spans 16 residues. The CDR3 here is CASSLKLAGGGDEQFF. The DNA of the CDR3 is TGCGCCAGCAGCCTCAAACTAGCGGGAGGTGGCGATGAGCAGTTCTTC.

The rearrangement links TRBV23-1 to TRBJ1-3; D is unresolved. TRBV23-1 is labeled an ORF, and its function is uncertain. Trimming shortened V by 9 bases and J by 0 bases, and 12 bases separated the two germline ends. This CDR3 spans 14 amino acids. CDR3 region: CARQTFLSGNTIYF. For the CDR3, the DNA is TGCGCCAGACAGACATTCCTCTCTGGAAACACCATATATTTT.

The chain carries TRBV7-9 and TRBJ2-7, with D tentatively TRBD1 (6 bases). Trimming stripped 2 bases from V and 2 bases from J, with 16 bases between. CDR1 and CDR2 from the germline V gene are SEHNR and FQNEAQ (reference sequence). This CDR3 contains 16 residues. CDR3 amino acids: CASSLYGRDNTYEQYF. CDR3 bases: TGTGCCAGCAGCTTATACGGTCGGGACAATACCTACGAGCAGTACTTC.

This clone was seen once. In nucleotides, the CDR3 is TGTGCCAGTAATATTATAGCGTCCTCCTACAATGAGCAGTTCTTC. As protein: CASNIIASSYNEQFF. V usage is TRBV19 and J usage is TRBJ2-1; TRBD2 might be the D (5 bases). The germline CDR1 and CDR2 sequences are LNHDA and SQIVND (reference sequence). V was cut by 7 bases and J by 0 bases, with 13 bases left in between. The CDR3 contains 15 residues.

Comment on this clone: The sample contains more than one DNA sequence encoding this CDR3. V usage is TRBV6-5 and J usage is TRBJ2-2; D gene ambiguous. V was clipped by 2 bases and J by 1 base, with 5 bases between them. The V gene's germline CDR1 is MNHEY and CDR2 SVGAGI. CDR3 length equals 14 residues. CDR3 nucleotides: TGTGCCAGCAGTTACGTACAGAACACCGGGGAGCTGTTTTTT. It encodes CASSYVQNTGELFF.

As regards this clone: The same CDR3 can be traced to other DNA sequences in this sample. V is TRBV7-9 and J is TRBJ2-1, with 9 bases matching TRBD2. CDR3 size: 15 residues. V shed 1 base and J 2 bases; nucleotides not matched to a gene: 0. Germline CDR1 reads SEHNR; CDR2 reads FQNEAQ (reference sequence). The DNA of the CDR3 is TGTGCCAGCAGCTTAGGACTAGCGGCCTACAATGAGCAGTTCTTC. This encodes CASSLGLAAYNEQFF.

This rearrangement joins TRBV18 to TRBJ1-1, with D possibly matching TRBD1 (6 bases). CDR1 is KGHSH and CDR2 is LQKENI in the germline V gene. The length of the CDR3 is 14 residues. V shed 3 bases and J shed 6 bases, with 14 bases lying between them. The CDR3 sequence: CASSPRTGFPEAFF. The CDR3, as DNA: TGTGCCAGCTCACCGAGAACAGGGTTTCCTGAAGCTTTCTTT.

The chain is built from TRBV7-9 and TRBJ2-7, with D uncertain. With 3 bases removed from V and 4 bases from J, the gap between germline ends came to 22 bases. The CDR3 runs to 17 residues. CDR1 is SEHNR and CDR2 is FQNEAQ in the germline V gene (reference sequence). The CDR3 loop reads CASSFDPQAAGRYEQYF. In DNA form, the CDR3 reads TGTGCCAGCAGCTTCGACCCCCAGGCAGCTGGTCGATACGAGCAGTACTTC. The entire variable domain, with the rest obtained from reference TRBV7-9 and TRBJ2-7, is as follows: DTGVSQNPRHKITKRGQNVTFRCDPISEHNRLYWYRQTLGQGPEFLTYFQNEAQLEKSRLLSDRFSAERPKGSFSTLEIQRTEQGDSAMYLCASSFDPQAAGRYEQYFGPGTRLTVT.

The rearrangement links TRBV9 to TRBJ1-2; D is uncertain. The CDR3 consists of 15 residues. Per the germline V gene, CDR1 is SGDLS and CDR2 is YYNGEE. Trimming stripped 4 bases from V and 3 bases from J, with 16 bases between. CDR3 sequence: CASSPKGLVDYGYTF. CDR3 bases: TGTGCCAGCAGCCCCAAAGGCCTGGTGGACTATGGCTACACCTTC.

V usage is TRBV4-1 and J usage is TRBJ2-7; D is tentatively TRBD1 or TRBD2 (5 bases each). This CDR3 has 13 amino acids. V lost 5 bases to trimming and J lost 1 base, with 9 bases between them. Germline V gives CDR1 MGHRA, CDR2 YSYEKL. Here the CDR3 DNA reads TGCGCCAGCAGCGGGGACGGATCCTACGAGCAGTACTTC. Encoded protein: CASSGDGSYEQYF.

The genes are TRBV27 and TRBJ2-2, with 8 bases matching TRBD1. The V gene's germline CDR1 is MNHEY and CDR2 SMNVEV (reference sequence). V shed 6 bases and J 7 bases; nucleotides not matched to a gene: 1. This CDR3 comprises 12 residues. This CDR3 is CASRTGVGELFF. The CDR3, as DNA: TGTGCCAGCAGGACAGGGGTCGGGGAGCTGTTTTTT.

This chain uses TRBV28 with TRBJ1-4; no definite D call. Germline V gene sequence: CDR1 MDHEN, CDR2 SYDVKM. The CDR3 length is 14 residues. V lost 5 bases and J lost 8, with 15 bases in between. The DNA for the CDR3 is TGTGCCAGCAGTGCCGGGCCCATAACCGAAAAACTGTTTTTT. It codes for CASSAGPITEKLFF.

This clone was detected only once. V gene TRBV4-1 combines with J gene TRBJ1-2, with D uncertain. Trimming took off 3 bases at V and 4 bases at J, with 9 bases between the two ends. The CDR3 totals 13 residues. The germline CDR1 and CDR2 sequences are MGHRA and YSYEKL. This CDR3 reads CASSQRGGYGYTF. CDR3 bases: TGCGCCAGCAGCCAGAGAGGAGGCTATGGCTACACCTTC.

This chain joins TRBV12-5 and TRBJ2-7; 8 bases align to TRBD1. Germline lookup yields CDR1 LGHNT and CDR2 FRNRAP. CDR3 length: 16 amino acids. The V and J ends lost 6 bases and 0 bases, in that order; junction bases with no gene match: 10. The CDR3 reads CASGQDRDRSSYEQYF. Written as DNA, the CDR3 is TGTGCTAGTGGACAGGACCGGGACAGGAGCTCCTACGAGCAGTACTTC.

The V call is TRBV19, the J call TRBJ1-5; D is unclear. This CDR3 region has 14 residues. The germline CDR1 and CDR2 sequences are LNHDA and SQIVND (reference sequence). Deletions cut 5 bases from V and 0 bases from J, with 8 bases between. In DNA form, the CDR3 reads TGTGCCAGTAGTTCACAGAATAGCAATCAGCCCCAGCATTTT. Translated: CASSSQNSNQPQHF.

The chain carries TRBV11-2 and TRBJ2-1, with 12 positions matching TRBD2. Per the germline V gene, CDR1 is SGHAT and CDR2 is FQNNGV. Trimming removed 4 bases from V and 3 bases from J; junction bases left unmatched: 10. The CDR3 totals 18 residues. The CDR3 region is CASSSLTRTSGNYNEQFF. CDR3 DNA: TGTGCCAGCAGCTCGCTGACCCGGACTAGCGGGAACTACAATGAGCAGTTCTTC. Full variable domain (remainder filled in from reference TRBV11-2 and TRBJ2-1): EAGVAQSPRYKIIEKRQSVAFWCNPISGHATLYWYQQILGQGPKLLIQFQNNGVVDDSQLPKDRFSAERLKGVDSTLKIQPAKLEDSAVYLCASSSLTRTSGNYNEQFFGPGTRLTVL.